Detailed here is one TCR beta chain. This specimen belongs to a study of shared clonotypes between healthy human individuals. Study-wide background: CD4 naive and CD4 memory each took three plates per donor, while CD8 naive took two and CD8 memory one.

The CDR3 has 15 amino acids. Germline CDR1 is LGHNA and CDR2 is YNFKEQ. The ends lost 0 bases at V and 7 bases at J; junction bases unmatched: 6. Into CD45RA+ naive and CD45RA-negative memory subsets, the CD4+ cells were split. As handled by the study authors: In the immunoSEQ data, sequences were junction-only and lacked quality scores, so filtering differed. The data were produced by immunoSEQ multiplex PCR, yet TCRdb's version contains in-frame clones alone and is incomplete. The V and J calls and the clone size are those of that table, but D and trimming were determined from the DNA. The sample contains about 1.1 million clones, around 82% of which appear only once.

The chain uses TRBV4-2 and TRBJ2-5, with 9 nucleotides matching TRBD1. This receptor was identified in a man aged 18 to 29 in good health. Some clones in this sample may be carry-over from other donors' samples. Sequencing was performed on memory CD4+ T cells from PBMCs. Documented subset: CD45RA-negative fraction. CDR3 sequence: CASSQDRQGVGTQYF. The CDR3 DNA sequence: TGTGCCAGCAGCCAAGATAGACAGGGGGTAGGGACCCAGTACTTC.